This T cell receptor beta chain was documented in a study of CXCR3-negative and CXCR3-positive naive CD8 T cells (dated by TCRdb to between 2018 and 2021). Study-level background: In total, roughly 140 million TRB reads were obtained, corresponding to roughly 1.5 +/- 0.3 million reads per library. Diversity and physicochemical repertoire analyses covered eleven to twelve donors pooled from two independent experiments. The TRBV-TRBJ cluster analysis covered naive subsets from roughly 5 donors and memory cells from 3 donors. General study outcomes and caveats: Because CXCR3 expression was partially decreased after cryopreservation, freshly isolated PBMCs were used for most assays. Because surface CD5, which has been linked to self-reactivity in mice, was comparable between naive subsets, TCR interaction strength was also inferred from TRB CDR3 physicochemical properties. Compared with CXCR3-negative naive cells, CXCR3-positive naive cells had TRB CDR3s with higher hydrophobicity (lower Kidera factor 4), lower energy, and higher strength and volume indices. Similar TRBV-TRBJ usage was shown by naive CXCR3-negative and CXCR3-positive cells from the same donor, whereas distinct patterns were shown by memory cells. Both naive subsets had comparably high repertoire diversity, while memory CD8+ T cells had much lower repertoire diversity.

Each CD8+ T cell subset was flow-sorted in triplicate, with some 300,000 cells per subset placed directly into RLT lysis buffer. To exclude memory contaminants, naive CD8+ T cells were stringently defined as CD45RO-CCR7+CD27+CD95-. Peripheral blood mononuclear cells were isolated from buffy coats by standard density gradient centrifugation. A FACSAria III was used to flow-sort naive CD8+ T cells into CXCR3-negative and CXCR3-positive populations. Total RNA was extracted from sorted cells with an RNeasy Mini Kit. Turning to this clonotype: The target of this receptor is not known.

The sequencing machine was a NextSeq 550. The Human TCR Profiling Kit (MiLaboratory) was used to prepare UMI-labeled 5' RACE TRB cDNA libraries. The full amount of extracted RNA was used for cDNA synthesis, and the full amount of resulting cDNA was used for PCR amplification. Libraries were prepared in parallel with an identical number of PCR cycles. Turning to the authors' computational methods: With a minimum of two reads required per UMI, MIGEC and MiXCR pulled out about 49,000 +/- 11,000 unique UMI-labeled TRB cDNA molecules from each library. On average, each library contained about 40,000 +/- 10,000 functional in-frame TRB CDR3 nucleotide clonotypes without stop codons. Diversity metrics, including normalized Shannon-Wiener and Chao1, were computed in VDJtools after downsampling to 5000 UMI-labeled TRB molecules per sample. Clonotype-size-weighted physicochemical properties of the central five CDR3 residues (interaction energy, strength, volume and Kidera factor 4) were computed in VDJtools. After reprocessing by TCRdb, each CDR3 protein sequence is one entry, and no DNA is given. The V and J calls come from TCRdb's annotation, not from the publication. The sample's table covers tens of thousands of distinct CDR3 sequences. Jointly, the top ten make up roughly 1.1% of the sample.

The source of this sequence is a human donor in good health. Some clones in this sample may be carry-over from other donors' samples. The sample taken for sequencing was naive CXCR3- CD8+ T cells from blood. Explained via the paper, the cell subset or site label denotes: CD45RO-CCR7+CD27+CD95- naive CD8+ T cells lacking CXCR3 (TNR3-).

The CDR3 protein is CASRQPGDVYGYTF. This chain is built from TRBV5-1 and TRBJ1-2; lacking DNA, the TRBD1 call made by TCRdb goes unchecked. Sequences SGHRS (CDR1) and YFSETQ (CDR2) are obtained from the germline V gene. Its CDR3 holds 14 amino acids, cysteine through phenylalanine. No nucleotide data were recorded.